This T cell receptor beta chain appears in the sequencing data of a study of T cell repertoires in cytomegalovirus infection. Study-wide background: Well-studied HLA-B-restricted epitopes and recently identified HLA-C-restricted epitopes of CMV were both used in the study.

Looked up from germline, CDR1 is SGHVS and CDR2 is FNYEAQ. Deletions cut 5 bases from V and 0 bases from J, with 7 bases between. This CDR3 contains 14 residues. Using its own MiXCR run on the reads, TCRdb lists one record per CDR3 protein. The repertoire includes 600,000 to 700,000 distinct CDR3 sequences, roughly a third of them detected once, and roughly 18% sits in the top ten. General study findings and limits: Carriers of CMV and the relevant HLA type were discriminated by public TCR beta frequency.

This clonotype was counted between two and nine times. What it recognizes is unknown. Sample: cultured PBMCs, taken from culture after CMV antigen stimulation. The sequence was collected from a human donor in good health (CMV status not recorded). Some clones in this sample may be carry-over from other donors' samples. The chain couples TRBV7-6 to TRBJ2-2; D not resolved. The CDR3 here is CASSPRANTGELFF. The DNA of the CDR3 is TGTGCCAGCAGCCCCCGTGCGAACACCGGGGAGCTGTTTTTT.